This T cell receptor (beta chain) is drawn from a study of T-cell reconstitution after alpha-beta-depleted transplantation in children. TCRbeta library construction was performed incorporating unique molecular identifiers. From the PCR reads, TCRdb called clonotypes with MiXCR, one entry per CDR3 protein. This table holds more than 400,000 distinct CDR3 sequences, more than 9.5% found once. The CDR3 has 16 residues. The germline V gene has CDR1 SGHAT and CDR2 FQNNGV. Trimming pared 0 bases from V and 2 bases from J, leaving 8 bases between. The sample was PBMCs, mostly from graft donor cells, taken 180 days after TCRalphabeta/CD19-depleted stem cell transplant. The V gene is TRBV11-2, the J gene TRBJ2-6; D unresolved. The TCR sequence derives from a female patient aged 2-9 years who had a stem cell transplant for aplastic anemia, so the T cells may come from the graft donor. The chain's CDR3 is CASSLDWVTGANVLTF. As DNA, the CDR3 is TGTGCCAGCAGCTTAGATTGGGTAACTGGGGCCAACGTCCTGACTTTC.